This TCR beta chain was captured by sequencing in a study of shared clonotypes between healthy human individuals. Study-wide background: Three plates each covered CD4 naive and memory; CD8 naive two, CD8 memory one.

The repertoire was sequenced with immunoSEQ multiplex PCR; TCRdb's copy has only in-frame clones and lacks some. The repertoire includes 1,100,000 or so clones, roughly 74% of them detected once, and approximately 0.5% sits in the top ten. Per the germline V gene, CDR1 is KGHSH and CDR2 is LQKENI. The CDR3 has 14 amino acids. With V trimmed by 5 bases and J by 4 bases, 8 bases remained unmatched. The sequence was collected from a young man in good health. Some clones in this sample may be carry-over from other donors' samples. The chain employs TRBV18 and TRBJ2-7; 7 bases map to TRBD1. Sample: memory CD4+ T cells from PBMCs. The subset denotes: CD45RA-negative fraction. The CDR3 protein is CASSSGQFSYEQYF. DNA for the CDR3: TGTGCCAGCTCATCGGGACAGTTTTCTTACGAGCAGTACTTC.